Listed below are T cell receptor beta chains from one sample, sequenced in a study of T-cell reconstitution after alpha-beta-depleted transplantation in children. TCRdb called the PCR reads again in MiXCR, with one record for every CDR3 protein. Altogether 200,000 to 250,000 distinct CDR3 sequences are present, about 24% being singletons, with the ten largest covering 4.8%. Sequencing was performed on PBMCs, mostly from graft donor cells, taken 360 days after TCRalphabeta/CD19-depleted stem cell transplant. The receptors derive from a female patient aged 2-10 years who had a stem cell transplant for congenital amegakaryocytic thrombocytopenia, so the T cells may come from the graft donor. Each CDR3 is given with its conserved first and last residue. The order of the fields is J gene, V gene, D gene, clone size, CDR3 protein, CDR3 DNA. A D gene is named only where the DNA matches it firmly. Only some rows state a clone size, as once, few, many or a class for expanded clones.

TRBJ1-1,TRBV27,.,.,CASSLIGRVWTEAFF,TGTGCCAGCAGTTTAATAGGCAGGGTTTGGACTGAAGCTTTCTTT
TRBJ2-2,TRBV6-1,.,few,CASSEFWNTGELFF,TGTGCCAGCAGTGAATTTTGGAACACCGGGGAGCTGTTTTTT
TRBJ2-2,TRBV5-1,.,.,CASTVGTGELFF,TGCGCCAGCACTGTCGGCACCGGGGAGCTGTTTTTT
TRBJ2-2,TRBV5-1,TRBD2,.,CASSLVVLAGGTGELFF,TGCGCCAGCAGCTTGGTCGTTCTAGCGGGTGGAACCGGGGAGCTGTTTTTT
TRBJ2-7,TRBV28,.,.,CASRQGGDYEQYF,TGTGCCAGCAGACAGGGCGGGGACTACGAGCAGTACTTC
TRBJ2-5,TRBV2,.,.,CASSTYNPGHQETQYF,TGTGCCAGCAGTACCTACAATCCGGGACATCAAGAGACCCAGTACTTC
TRBJ2-7,TRBV5-1,TRBD1,.,CASSFGTGLQAEQYF,TGCGCCAGCAGCTTCGGGACAGGGTTACAGGCCGAGCAGTACTTC
TRBJ2-3,TRBV29-1,.,.,CSVGRRTGFTDTQYF,TGCAGCGTCGGCCGCCGGACCGGTTTCACAGATACGCAGTATTTT
TRBJ2-7,TRBV6-2/TRBV6-3,TRBD1,few,CASRGPGTGRSEQYF,TGTGCCAGCAGAGGGCCCGGGACAGGGAGAAGCGAGCAGTACTTC
TRBJ2-1,TRBV10-3,TRBD2,few,CAIKGSSGGAYNEQFF,TGTGCCATCAAAGGTTCTAGCGGGGGGGCCTACAATGAGCAGTTCTTC
TRBJ2-1,TRBV7-9,TRBD2,few,CASSLVKREDRYEQFF,TGTGCCAGCAGCTTAGTCAAGCGGGAGGACCGGTATGAGCAGTTCTTC
TRBJ2-7,TRBV3-1,.,.,CASSVETGEQYF,TGTGCCAGCAGCGTGGAAACGGGCGAGCAGTACTTC
TRBJ1-1,TRBV19,.,.,CASTPDIGNTEAFF,TGTGCCAGTACTCCGGACATAGGGAACACTGAAGCTTTCTTT
TRBJ2-2,TRBV12-3/TRBV12-4,.,many,CASYYSTGELFF,TGTGCCAGCTATTACAGCACCGGGGAGCTGTTTTTT
TRBJ1-2,TRBV5-6,TRBD1,.,CASSFDRADGYTF,TGTGCCAGCAGCTTTGACAGGGCAGATGGCTACACCTTC
TRBJ2-7,TRBV4-2,TRBD1,.,CASSQVSGQGIYEQYF,TGTGCCAGCAGCCAAGTATCGGGACAGGGGATTTACGAGCAGTACTTC
TRBJ2-7,TRBV6-2/TRBV6-3,.,.,CASSLVRLYEQYF,TGTGCCAGCAGTTTGGTCAGGCTCTACGAGCAGTACTTC
TRBJ2-7,TRBV7-9,TRBD1,many,CASSTQGVNEQYF,TGTGCCAGCAGCACACAGGGGGTCAACGAGCAGTACTTC
TRBJ2-1,TRBV7-2,.,many,CASSLAYNEQFF,TGCGCCAGCAGCTTGGCTTATAATGAGCAGTTCTTC
TRBJ2-3,TRBV3-1,.,.,CASSRLPKIRVTDTQYF,TGTGCCAGCAGCCGTCTCCCAAAAATCAGGGTGACAGATACGCAGTATTTT
TRBJ2-7,TRBV20-1,.,.,CSALDNYEQYF,TGCAGTGCCCTGGACAACTACGAGCAGTACTTC
TRBJ1-2,TRBV6-5,.,few,CASSYSPNYGYTF,TGTGCCAGCAGTTACTCGCCCAACTATGGCTACACCTTC
TRBJ2-1,TRBV5-1,TRBD2,.,CASSSSGGAYNEQFF,TGCGCCAGCAGCTCCAGCGGGGGGGCCTACAATGAGCAGTTCTTC
TRBJ2-2,TRBV6-5,.,.,CASSYPSGRLNTGELFF,TGTGCCAGCAGTTACCCGTCAGGTAGACTTAACACCGGGGAGCTGTTTTTT
TRBJ1-1,TRBV5-1,TRBD1,few,CASSRQGAGTEAFF,TGCGCCAGCAGCAGACAGGGGGCTGGGACTGAAGCTTTCTTT
TRBJ2-7,TRBV20-1,.,.,CSAREGAYEQYF,TGCAGTGCTAGAGAGGGGGCCTACGAGCAGTACTTC
TRBJ2-3,TRBV5-1,.,few,CASSSVRRGSTDTQYF,TGCGCCAGCAGCTCGGTACGGCGGGGAAGCACAGATACGCAGTATTTT
TRBJ2-6,TRBV4-3,.,few,CASSAHWGSGANVLTF,TGCGCCAGCAGCGCCCATTGGGGCTCTGGGGCCAACGTCCTGACTTTC
TRBJ2-7,TRBV6-5,TRBD2,.,CASSYSNGGLSYEQYF,TGTGCCAGCAGTTACTCGAACGGGGGGTTGTCCTACGAGCAGTACTTC
TRBJ2-7,TRBV5-1,TRBD1,few,CASSLVPPDRYDEQYF,TGCGCCAGCAGCTTGGTCCCCCCGGACAGGTACGACGAGCAGTACTTC
TRBJ2-5,TRBV20-1,TRBD1,few,CSARDKDRGRETQYF,TGCAGTGCTAGAGATAAAGACAGGGGGCGTGAGACCCAGTACTTC
TRBJ2-3,TRBV2,TRBD1,.,CSSRGRTGFTDTQYF,TGTTCCAGCAGGGGACGGACAGGGTTTACAGATACGCAGTATTTT
TRBJ2-1,TRBV20-1,TRBD1,many,CSAAPGQGYNEQFF,TGCAGTGCCGCGCCGGGACAGGGTTACAATGAGCAGTTCTTC
TRBJ2-3,TRBV29-1,TRBD1,few,CSVVQTRQGITDTQYF,TGCAGCGTTGTACAAACCCGACAGGGAATTACAGATACGCAGTATTTT
TRBJ2-1,TRBV19,.,once,CASSIAWGSFYNEQFF,TGTGCCAGTAGTATAGCCTGGGGGAGCTTCTACAATGAGCAGTTCTTC
TRBJ2-3,TRBV19,.,few,CASSIMGDFSVSGDTQYF,TGTGCCAGTAGTATTATGGGGGACTTCTCAGTTTCCGGAGATACGCAGTATTTT
TRBJ2-7,TRBV27,TRBD1,.,CASSSAGTGAYEQYF,TGTGCCAGCAGTTCCGCCGGGACAGGGGCCTACGAGCAGTACTTC
TRBJ2-7,TRBV5-1,TRBD2,.,CASSLDGSGLAAEQYF,TGCGCCAGCAGCTTGGATGGTTCGGGACTAGCCGCCGAGCAGTACTTC
TRBJ2-1,TRBV4-2,.,few,CASSPSGREQFF,TGTGCCAGCAGCCCCTCCGGGAGAGAGCAGTTCTTC
TRBJ1-4,TRBV20-1,TRBD1,.,CSARTGFGQKLFF,TGCAGTGCTAGGACAGGGTTTGGACAAAAACTGTTTTTT